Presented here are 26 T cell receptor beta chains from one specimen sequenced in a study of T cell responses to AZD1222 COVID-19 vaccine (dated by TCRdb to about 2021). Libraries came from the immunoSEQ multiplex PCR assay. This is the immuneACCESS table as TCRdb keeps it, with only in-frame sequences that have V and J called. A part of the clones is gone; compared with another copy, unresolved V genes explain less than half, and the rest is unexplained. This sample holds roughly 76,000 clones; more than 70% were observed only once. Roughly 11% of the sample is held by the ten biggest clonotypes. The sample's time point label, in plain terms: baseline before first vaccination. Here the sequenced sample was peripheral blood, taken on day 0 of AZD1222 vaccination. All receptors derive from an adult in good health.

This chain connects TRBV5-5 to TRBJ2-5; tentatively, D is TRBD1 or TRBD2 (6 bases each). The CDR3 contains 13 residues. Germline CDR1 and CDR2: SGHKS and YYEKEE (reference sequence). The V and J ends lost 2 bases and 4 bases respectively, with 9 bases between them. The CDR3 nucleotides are TGTGCCAGCAGCTTAACGGGGGCAGAGACCCAGTACTTC. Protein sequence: CASSLTGAETQYF.

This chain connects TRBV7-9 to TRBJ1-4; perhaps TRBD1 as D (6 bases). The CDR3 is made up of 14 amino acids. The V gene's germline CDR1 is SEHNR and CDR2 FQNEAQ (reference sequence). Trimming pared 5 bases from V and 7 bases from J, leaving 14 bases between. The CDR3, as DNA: TGTGCCAGCAGCAAAGAACCGGGGGCTGAAAAACTGTTTTTT. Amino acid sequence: CASSKEPGAEKLFF.

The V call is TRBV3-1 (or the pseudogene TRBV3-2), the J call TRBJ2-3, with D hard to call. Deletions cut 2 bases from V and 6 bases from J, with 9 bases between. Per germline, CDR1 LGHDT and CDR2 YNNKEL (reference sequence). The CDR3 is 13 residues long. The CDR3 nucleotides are TGTGCCAGCAGCCAACGGCCAGTGGATACGCAGTATTTT. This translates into CASSQRPVDTQYF.

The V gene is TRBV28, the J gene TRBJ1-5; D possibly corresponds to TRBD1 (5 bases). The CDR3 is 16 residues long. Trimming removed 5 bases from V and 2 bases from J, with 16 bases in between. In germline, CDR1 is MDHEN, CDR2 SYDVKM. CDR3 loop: CASSPTEGDGNQPQHF. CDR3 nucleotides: TGTGCCAGCAGTCCCACGGAAGGGGACGGCAATCAGCCCCAGCATTTT.

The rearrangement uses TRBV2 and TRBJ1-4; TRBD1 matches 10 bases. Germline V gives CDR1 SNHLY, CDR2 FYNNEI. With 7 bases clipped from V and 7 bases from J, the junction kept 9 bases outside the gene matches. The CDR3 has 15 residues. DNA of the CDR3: TGTGCCAGCACCCTGGATGGGACAGGGGCTGAAAAACTGTTTTTT. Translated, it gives CASTLDGTGAEKLFF.

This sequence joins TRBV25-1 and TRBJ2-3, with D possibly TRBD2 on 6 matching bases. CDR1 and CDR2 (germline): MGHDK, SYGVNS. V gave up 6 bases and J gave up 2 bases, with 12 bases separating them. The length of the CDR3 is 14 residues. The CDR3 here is CASSGGTSTDTQYF. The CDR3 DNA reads TGTGCCAGCAGCGGGGGAACGTCCACAGATACGCAGTATTTT.

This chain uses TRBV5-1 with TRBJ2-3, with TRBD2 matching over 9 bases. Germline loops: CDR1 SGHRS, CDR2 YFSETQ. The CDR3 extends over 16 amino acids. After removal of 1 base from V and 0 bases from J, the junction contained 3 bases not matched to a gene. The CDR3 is CASSLRLAGSTDTQYF. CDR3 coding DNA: TGCGCCAGCAGCTTGAGGCTAGCGGGGAGCACAGATACGCAGTATTTT.

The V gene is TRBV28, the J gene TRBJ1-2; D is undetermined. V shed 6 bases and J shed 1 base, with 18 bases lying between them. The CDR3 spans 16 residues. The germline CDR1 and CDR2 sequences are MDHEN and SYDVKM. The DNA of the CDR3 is TGTGCCAGCAGCCCACTAGCTTCTGGGGATAACTATGGCTACACCTTC. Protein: CASSPLASGDNYGYTF.

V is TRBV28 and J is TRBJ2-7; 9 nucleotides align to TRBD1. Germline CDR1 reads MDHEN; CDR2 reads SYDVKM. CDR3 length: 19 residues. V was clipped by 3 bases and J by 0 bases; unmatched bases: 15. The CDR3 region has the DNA TGTGCCAGCAGTTTCCCCGGGACAGGGCTATCCCGGATCTCCTACGAGCAGTACTTC. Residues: CASSFPGTGLSRISYEQYF.

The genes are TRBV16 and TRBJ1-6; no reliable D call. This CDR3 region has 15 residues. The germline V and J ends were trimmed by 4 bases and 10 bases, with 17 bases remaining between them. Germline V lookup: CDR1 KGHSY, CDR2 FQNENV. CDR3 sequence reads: CASSPGPGHRSPLHF. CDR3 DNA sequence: TGTGCCAGCAGCCCCGGACCCGGGCATAGGTCACCCCTCCACTTT.

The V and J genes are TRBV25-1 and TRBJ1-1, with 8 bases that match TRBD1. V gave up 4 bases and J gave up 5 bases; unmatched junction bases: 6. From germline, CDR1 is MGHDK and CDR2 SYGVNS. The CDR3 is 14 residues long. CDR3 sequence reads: CASSGTGRGTEAFF. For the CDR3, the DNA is TGTGCCAGCAGTGGGACAGGGAGGGGGACTGAAGCTTTCTTT. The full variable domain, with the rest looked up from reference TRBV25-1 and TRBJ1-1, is EADIYQTPRYLVIGTGKKITLECSQTMGHDKMYWYQQDPGMELHLIHYSYGVNSTEKGDLSSESTVSRIRTEHFPLTLESARPSHTSQYLCASSGTGRGTEAFFGQGTRLTVV.

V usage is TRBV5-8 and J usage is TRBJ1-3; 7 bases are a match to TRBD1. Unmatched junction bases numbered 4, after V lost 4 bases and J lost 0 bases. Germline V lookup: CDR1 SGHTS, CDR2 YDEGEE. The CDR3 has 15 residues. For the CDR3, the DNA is TGTGCCAGCAGCCGGGACAGCGGCTCTGGAAACACCATATATTTT. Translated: CASSRDSGSGNTIYF.

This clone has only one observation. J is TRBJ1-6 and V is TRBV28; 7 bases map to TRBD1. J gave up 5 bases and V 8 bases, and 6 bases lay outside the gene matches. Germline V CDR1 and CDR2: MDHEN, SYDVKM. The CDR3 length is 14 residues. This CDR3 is CASFQGVNNSPLHF. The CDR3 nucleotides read TGTGCCAGCTTTCAGGGGGTTAATAATTCACCCCTCCACTTT.

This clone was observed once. The CDR3 DNA follows: TGTGCCAGCAGCTTACAGGGGGCGGATGAAAAACTGTTTTTT. This encodes CASSLQGADEKLFF. The V gene is TRBV7-9, the J gene TRBJ1-4; 8 bases fit TRBD1. V was pared by 2 bases and J by 6 bases, with 2 bases of the junction left unmatched. The V gene's germline CDR1 is SEHNR and CDR2 FQNEAQ (reference sequence). This CDR3 region has 14 residues.

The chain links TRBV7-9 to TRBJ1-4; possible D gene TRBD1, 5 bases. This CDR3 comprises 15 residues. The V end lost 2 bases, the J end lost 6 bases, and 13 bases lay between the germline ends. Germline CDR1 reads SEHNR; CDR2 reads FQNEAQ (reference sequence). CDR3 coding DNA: TGTGCCAGCAGCTTATGGGACGGTAGGCATGAAAAACTGTTTTTT. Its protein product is CASSLWDGRHEKLFF.

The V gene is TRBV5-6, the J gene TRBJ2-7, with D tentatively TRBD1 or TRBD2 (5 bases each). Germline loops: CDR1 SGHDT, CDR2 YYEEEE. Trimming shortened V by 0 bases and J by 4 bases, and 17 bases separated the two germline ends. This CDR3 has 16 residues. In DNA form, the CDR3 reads TGTGCCAGCAGCTTGGGTGTGGGACGATCAGGTTACGAGCAGTACGTC. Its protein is CASSLGVGRSGYEQYV.

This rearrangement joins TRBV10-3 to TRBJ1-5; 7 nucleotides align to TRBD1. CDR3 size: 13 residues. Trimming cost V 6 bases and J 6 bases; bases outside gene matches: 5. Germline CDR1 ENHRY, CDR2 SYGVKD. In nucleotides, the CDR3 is TGTGCCATCAGAGACAGGGATGGTCAGCCCCAGCATTTT. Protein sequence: CAIRDRDGQPQHF.

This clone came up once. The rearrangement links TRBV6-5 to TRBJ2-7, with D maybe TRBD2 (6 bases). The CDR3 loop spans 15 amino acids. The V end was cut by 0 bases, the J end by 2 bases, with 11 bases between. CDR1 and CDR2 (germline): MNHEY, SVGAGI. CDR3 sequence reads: CASSYSSGGAYEQYV. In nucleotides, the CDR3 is TGTGCCAGCAGTTACTCGAGTGGCGGGGCCTACGAGCAGTACGTC.

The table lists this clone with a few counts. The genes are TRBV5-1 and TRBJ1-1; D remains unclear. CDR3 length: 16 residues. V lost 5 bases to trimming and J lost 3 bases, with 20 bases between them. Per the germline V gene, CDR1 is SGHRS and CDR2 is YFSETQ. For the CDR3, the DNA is TGCGCCAGCAGTCTTCGCCACGGGAGGTGGGACACTGAAGCTTTCTTT. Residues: CASSLRHGRWDTEAFF.

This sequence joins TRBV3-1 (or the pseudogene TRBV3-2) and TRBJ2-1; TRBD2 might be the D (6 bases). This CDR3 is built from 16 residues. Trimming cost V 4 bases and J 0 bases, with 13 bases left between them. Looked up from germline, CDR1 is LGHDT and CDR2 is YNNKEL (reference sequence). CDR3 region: CASSRLVGSSYNEQFF. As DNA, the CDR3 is TGTGCCAGCAGCCGACTAGTGGGGAGCTCCTACAATGAGCAGTTCTTC.

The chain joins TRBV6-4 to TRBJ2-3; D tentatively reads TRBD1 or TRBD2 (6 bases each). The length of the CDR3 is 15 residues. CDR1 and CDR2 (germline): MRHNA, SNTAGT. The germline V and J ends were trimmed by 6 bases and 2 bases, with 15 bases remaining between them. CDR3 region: CASRPGRGHTDTQYF. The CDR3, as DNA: TGTGCCAGCAGGCCGGGACGGGGGCACACAGATACGCAGTATTTT.

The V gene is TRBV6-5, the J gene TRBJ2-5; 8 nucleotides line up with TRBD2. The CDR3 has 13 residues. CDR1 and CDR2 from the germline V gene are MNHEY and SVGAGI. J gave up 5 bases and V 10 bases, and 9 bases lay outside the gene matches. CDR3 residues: CATKVSGAETQYF. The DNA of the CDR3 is TGTGCCACCAAGGTTAGCGGGGCTGAGACCCAGTACTTC.

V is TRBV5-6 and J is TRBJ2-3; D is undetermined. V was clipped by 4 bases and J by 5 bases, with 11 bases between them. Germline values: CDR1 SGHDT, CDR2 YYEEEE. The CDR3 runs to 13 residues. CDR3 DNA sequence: TGTGCCAGCAGCAAGCGAAGTGAAGATACGCAGTATTTT. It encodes CASSKRSEDTQYF.

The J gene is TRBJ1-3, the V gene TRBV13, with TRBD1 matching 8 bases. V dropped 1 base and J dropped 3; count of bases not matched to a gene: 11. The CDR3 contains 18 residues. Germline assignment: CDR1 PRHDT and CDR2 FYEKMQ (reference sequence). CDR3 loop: CASSLEPLQGAIGNTIYF. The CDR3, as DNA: TGTGCCAGCAGCTTAGAACCCCTCCAGGGGGCTATTGGAAACACCATATATTTT.

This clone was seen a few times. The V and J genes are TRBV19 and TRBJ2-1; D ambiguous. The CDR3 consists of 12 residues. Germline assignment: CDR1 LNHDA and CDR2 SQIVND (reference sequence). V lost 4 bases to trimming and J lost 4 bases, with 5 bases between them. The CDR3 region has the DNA TGTGCCAGTAGTACGGATTACAATGAGCAGTTCTTC. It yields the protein CASSTDYNEQFF.

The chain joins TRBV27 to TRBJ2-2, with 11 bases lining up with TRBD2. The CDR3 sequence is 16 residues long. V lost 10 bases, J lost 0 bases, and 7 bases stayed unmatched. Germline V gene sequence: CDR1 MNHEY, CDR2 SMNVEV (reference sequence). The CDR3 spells CATFGTSGSNTGELFF. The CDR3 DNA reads TGTGCCACCTTCGGGACTAGCGGCTCGAACACCGGGGAGCTGTTTTTT.